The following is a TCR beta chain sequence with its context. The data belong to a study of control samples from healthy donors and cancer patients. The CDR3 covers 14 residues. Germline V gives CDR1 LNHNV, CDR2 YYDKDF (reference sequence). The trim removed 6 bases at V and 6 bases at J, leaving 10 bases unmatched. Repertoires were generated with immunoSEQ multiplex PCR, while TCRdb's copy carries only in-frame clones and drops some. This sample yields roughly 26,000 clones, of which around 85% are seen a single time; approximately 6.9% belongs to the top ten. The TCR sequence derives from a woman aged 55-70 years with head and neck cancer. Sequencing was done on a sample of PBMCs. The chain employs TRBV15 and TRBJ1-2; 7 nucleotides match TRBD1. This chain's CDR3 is CATRKSGGFDGYTF. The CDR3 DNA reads TGTGCCACCAGAAAGTCAGGGGGGTTTGATGGCTACACCTTC.